This T cell receptor (beta chain) was obtained from a study of T cell repertoires in cytomegalovirus infection. Germline V lookup: CDR1 SGHRS, CDR2 YFSETQ. This CDR3 region has 16 residues. V was cut by 4 bases and J by 10 bases, with 24 bases left in between. One entry per CDR3 protein results from TCRdb running MiXCR on the reads. The sample holds about 340,000 distinct CDR3 sequences, 25% to 30% seen once. In the case of this clonotype: Its cognate antigen is unknown.

The starting material was cultured PBMCs, obtained from culture after CMV antigen stimulation. The V and J genes are TRBV5-1 and TRBJ2-1, with TRBD1 as a possible D gene (7 bases). The sequence derives from a human donor in good health (CMV status not recorded). Some clones in this sample may be carry-over from other donors' samples. DNA for the CDR3: TGCGCCAGCAGCCCCTCAGGGGGGCGAGGTGTTGGCGAGCAGTTCTTC. This encodes CASSPSGGRGVGEQFF. Complete variable domain (other parts from reference TRBV5-1 and TRBJ2-1): KAGVTQTPRYLIKTRGQQVTLSCSPISGHRSVSWYQQTPGQGLQFLFEYFSETQRNKGNFPGRFSGRQFSNSRSEMNVSTLELGDSALYLCASSPSGGRGVGEQFFGPGTRLTVL.